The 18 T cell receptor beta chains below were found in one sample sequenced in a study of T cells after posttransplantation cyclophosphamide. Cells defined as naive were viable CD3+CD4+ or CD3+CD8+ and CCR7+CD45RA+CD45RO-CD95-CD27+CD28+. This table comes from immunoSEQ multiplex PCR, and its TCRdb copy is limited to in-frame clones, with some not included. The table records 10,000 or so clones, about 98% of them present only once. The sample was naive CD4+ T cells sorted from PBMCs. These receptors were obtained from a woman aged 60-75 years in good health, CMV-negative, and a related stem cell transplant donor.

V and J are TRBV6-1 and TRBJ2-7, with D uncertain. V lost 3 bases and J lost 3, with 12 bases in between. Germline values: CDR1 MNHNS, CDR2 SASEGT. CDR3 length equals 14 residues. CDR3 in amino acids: CASSEAGSFYEQYF. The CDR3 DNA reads TGTGCCAGCAGTGAGGCAGGATCTTTCTACGAGCAGTACTTC.

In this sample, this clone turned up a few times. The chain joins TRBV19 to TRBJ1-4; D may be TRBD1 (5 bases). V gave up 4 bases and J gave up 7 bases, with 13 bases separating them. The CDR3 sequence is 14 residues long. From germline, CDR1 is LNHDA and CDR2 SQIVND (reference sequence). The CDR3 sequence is CASSTTRVSEKLFF. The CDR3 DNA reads TGTGCCAGTAGTACAACCAGGGTTAGTGAAAAACTGTTTTTT. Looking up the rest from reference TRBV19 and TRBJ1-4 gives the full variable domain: DGGITQSPKYLFRKEGQNVTLSCEQNLNHDAMYWYRQDPGQGLRLIYYSQIVNDFQKGDIAEGYSVSREKKESFPLTVTSAQKNPTAFYLCASSTTRVSEKLFFGSGTQLSVL.

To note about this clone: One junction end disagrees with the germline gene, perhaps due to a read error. This chain's CDR3 is CASSPGSGELFF. For the CDR3, the DNA is TGTGCTAGCAGCCCGGGATCGGGGGAGCTGTTTTTT. The V and J genes are TRBV7-7 and TRBJ2-2; D is perhaps TRBD2 (5 bases). Germline CDR1 is SSHAT and CDR2 is FNYEAQ (reference sequence). The CDR3 loop spans 12 amino acids.

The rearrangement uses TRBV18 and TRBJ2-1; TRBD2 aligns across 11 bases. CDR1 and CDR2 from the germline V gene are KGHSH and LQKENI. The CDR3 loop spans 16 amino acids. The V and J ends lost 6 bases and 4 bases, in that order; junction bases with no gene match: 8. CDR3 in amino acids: CASSQDLAGGYNEQFF. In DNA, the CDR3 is TGTGCCAGCTCTCAAGATCTAGCGGGAGGTTACAATGAGCAGTTCTTC.

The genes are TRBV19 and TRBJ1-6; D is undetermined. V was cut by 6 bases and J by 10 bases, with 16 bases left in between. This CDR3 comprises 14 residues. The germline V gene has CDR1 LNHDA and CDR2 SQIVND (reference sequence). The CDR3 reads CASSTRQVESPLHF. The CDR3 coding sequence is TGTGCCAGTAGCACTCGGCAGGTGGAATCACCCCTCCACTTT.

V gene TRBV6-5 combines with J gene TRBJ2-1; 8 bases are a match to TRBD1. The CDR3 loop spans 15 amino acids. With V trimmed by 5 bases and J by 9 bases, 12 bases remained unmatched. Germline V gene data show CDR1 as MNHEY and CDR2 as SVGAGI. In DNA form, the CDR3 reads TGTGCCAGCAGTGGTGGGGACAGGCGTAGGAGTGAGCAGTTCTTC. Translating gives CASSGGDRRRSEQFF.

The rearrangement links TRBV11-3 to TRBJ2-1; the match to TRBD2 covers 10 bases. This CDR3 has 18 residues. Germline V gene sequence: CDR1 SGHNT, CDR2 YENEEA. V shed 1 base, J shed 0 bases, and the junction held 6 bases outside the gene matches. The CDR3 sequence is CASSLGWSSGSSYNEQFF. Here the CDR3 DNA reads TGTGCCAGCAGCTTAGGATGGTCTAGCGGGAGCTCCTACAATGAGCAGTTCTTC.

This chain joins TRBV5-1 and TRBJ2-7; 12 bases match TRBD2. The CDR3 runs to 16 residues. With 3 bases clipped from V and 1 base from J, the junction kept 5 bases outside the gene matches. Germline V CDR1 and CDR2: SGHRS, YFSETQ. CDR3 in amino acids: CASSSSTSGRSYEQYF. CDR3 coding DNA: TGCGCCAGCAGCTCATCGACTAGCGGGAGATCCTACGAGCAGTACTTC.

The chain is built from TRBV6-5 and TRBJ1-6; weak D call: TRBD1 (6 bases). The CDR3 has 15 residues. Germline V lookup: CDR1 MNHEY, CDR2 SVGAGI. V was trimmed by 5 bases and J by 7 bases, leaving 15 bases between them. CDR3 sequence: CASSPSPTGNSPLHF. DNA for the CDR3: TGTGCCAGCAGTCCCAGTCCGACAGGAAATTCACCCCTCCACTTT.

CDR3 sequence (DNA): TGTGCCAGCAGTTTATCGCAGGGCGGGGGCTACGAGCAGTACTTC. Its protein product is CASSLSQGGGYEQYF. This chain connects TRBV27 to TRBJ2-7; TRBD2 aligns across 7 bases. This CDR3 has 15 amino acids. The ends lost 0 bases at V and 3 bases at J; junction bases unmatched: 5. The germline V gene encodes CDR1 MNHEY and CDR2 SMNVEV (reference sequence).

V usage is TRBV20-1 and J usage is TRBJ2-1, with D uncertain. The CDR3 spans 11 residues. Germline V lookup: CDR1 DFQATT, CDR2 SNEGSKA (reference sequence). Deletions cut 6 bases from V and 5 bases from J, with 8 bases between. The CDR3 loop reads CSARSDNEQFF. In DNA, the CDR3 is TGCAGTGCAAGGAGCGACAATGAGCAGTTCTTC.

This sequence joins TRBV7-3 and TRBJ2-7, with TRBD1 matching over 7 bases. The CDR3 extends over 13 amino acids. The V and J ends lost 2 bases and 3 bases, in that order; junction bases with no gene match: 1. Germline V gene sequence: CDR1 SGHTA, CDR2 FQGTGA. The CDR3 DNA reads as TGTGCCAGCAGCTTAGCAGGGGGCTACGAGCAGTACTTC. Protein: CASSLAGGYEQYF.

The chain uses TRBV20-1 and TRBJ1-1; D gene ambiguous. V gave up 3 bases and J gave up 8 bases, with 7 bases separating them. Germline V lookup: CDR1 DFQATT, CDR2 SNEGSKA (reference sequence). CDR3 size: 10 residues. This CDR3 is CSARSIEAFF. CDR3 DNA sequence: TGCAGTGCTAGGAGTATAGAAGCTTTCTTT.

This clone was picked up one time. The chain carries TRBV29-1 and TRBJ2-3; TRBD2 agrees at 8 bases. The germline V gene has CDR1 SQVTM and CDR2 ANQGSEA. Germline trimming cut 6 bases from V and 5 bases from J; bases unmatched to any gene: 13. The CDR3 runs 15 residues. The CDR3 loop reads CSVGVVTGGGDTQYF. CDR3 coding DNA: TGCAGCGTAGGGGTGGTTACGGGGGGGGGAGATACGCAGTATTTT.

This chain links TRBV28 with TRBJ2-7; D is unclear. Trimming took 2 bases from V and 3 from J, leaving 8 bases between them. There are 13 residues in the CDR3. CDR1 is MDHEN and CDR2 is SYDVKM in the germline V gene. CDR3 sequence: CASSLKDSYEQYV. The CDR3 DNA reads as TGTGCCAGCAGTTTAAAAGATAGCTACGAGCAGTACGTC.

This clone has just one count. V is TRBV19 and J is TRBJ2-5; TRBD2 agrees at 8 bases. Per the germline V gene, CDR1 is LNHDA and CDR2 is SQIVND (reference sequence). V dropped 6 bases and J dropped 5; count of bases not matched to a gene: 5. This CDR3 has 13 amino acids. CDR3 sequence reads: CASRGTRLETQYF. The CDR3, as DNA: TGTGCCAGTAGGGGGACTAGACTTGAGACCCAGTACTTC.

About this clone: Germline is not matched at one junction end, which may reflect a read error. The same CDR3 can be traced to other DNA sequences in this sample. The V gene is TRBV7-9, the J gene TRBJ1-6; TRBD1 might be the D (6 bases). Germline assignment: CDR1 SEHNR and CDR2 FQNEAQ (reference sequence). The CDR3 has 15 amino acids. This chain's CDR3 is CASSSQGSYNSPLHF. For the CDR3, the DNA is TGTGCCAGCAGCTCACAGGGCTCCTATAATTCCCCCCTCCACTTT. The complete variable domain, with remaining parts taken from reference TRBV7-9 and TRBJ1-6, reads DTGVSQNPRHKITKRGQNVTFRCDPISEHNRLYWYRQTLGQGPEFLTYFQNEAQLEKSRLLSDRFSAERPKGSFSTLEIQRTEQGDSAMYLCASSSQGSYNSPLHFGNGTRLTVT.

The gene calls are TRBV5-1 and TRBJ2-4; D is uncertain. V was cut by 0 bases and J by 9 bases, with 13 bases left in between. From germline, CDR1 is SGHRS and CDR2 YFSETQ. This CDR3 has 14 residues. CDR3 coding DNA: TGCGCCAGCAGCTTGGATAGAGCCCGCGGCATTCAGTACTTC. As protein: CASSLDRARGIQYF.